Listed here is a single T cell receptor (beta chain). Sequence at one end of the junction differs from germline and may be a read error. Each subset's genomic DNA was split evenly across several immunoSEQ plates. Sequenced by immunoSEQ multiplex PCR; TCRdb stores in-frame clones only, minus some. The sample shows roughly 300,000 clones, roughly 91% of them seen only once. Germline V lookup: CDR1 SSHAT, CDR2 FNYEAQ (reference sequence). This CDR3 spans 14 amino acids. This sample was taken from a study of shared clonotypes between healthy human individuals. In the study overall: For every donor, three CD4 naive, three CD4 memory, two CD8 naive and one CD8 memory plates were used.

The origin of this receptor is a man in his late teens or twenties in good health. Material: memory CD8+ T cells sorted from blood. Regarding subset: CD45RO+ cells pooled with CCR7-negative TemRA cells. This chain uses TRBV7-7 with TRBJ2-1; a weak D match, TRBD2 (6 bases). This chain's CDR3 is CASSLGTSFNEQFF. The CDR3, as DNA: TGTGCTAGCAGCTTAGGGACTTCTTTCAATGAGCAGTTCTTC. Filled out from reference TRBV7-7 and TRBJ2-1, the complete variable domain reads GAGVSQSPRYKVTKRGQDVTLRCDPISSHATLYWYQQALGQGPEFLTYFNYEAQPDKSGLPSDRFSAERPEGSISTLTIQRTEQRDSAMYRCASSLGTSFNEQFFGPGTRLTVL.